The 7 T cell receptor beta chains given below trace back to one sample, sequenced in a study of shared clonotypes between healthy human individuals. The table came from immunoSEQ multiplex PCR; TCRdb's copy has only in-frame clones and leaves some out. The sample contains roughly 1,800,000 clones, approximately 94% of which appear only once. CD45RO-negative, CCR7-selected cells formed the naive CD8 fraction, which excluded terminally differentiated effector memory CD45RA+ cells. The sequenced sample was naive CD8+ T cells sorted from blood. The receptor source for this set is a man younger than 35 in good health.

The V call is TRBV5-1, the J call TRBJ2-1; D not resolved. Germline V lookup: CDR1 SGHRS, CDR2 YFSETQ. The length of the CDR3 is 14 residues. Trimming stripped 2 bases from V and 0 bases from J, with 6 bases between. CDR3 DNA: TGCGCCAGCAGCTTCATTAGCTCCTACAATGAGCAGTTCTTC. Protein sequence: CASSFISSYNEQFF.

The CDR3 DNA reads TGCGCCAGCAGCCCCACTAGCGGGGGGGGATACGAGCAGTACTTC. Its protein is CASSPTSGGGYEQYF. V and J are TRBV4-1 and TRBJ2-7, with 13 bases matching TRBD2. V gave up 4 bases and J gave up 4 bases; unmatched junction bases: 4. Looked up from germline, CDR1 is MGHRA and CDR2 is YSYEKL. This CDR3 has 15 amino acids.

The chain couples TRBV10-2 to TRBJ2-3; a possible D gene is TRBD1 (6 bases). The V and J ends lost 3 bases and 6 bases respectively, with 13 bases between them. The CDR3 is made up of 14 amino acids. Per the germline V gene, CDR1 is WSHSY and CDR2 is SAAADI. CDR3 sequence: CASSDRGTSDTQYF. CDR3 in DNA: TGCGCCAGCAGTGACAGGGGCACAAGTGATACGCAGTATTTT.

This clone appeared once. The J gene is TRBJ2-1, the V gene TRBV11-2, with 9 bases fitting TRBD2. After removal of 3 bases from V and 3 bases from J, the junction contained 3 bases not matched to a gene. CDR3 length: 15 amino acids. CDR1 is SGHAT and CDR2 is FQNNGV in the germline V gene. CDR3 region: CASSFPSGIYNEQFF. CDR3 in DNA: TGTGCCAGCAGCTTCCCTAGCGGGATCTACAATGAGCAGTTCTTC.

This clone occurred once. The chain uses TRBV5-1 and TRBJ2-7, with 7 bases identical to TRBD1. This CDR3 is 16 amino acids long. V dropped 1 base and J dropped 8; count of bases not matched to a gene: 15. Germline V gene lookup returns CDR1 SGHRS and CDR2 YFSETQ. The CDR3 loop is CASSLLGGEAFTQQYF. CDR3 DNA: TGCGCCAGCAGCTTGTTAGGGGGCGAAGCGTTCACTCAGCAGTACTTC.

The rearrangement joins TRBV9 to TRBJ2-6, with D unresolved. The V gene's germline CDR1 is SGDLS and CDR2 YYNGEE. Trimming left V 0 bases short and J 4 bases short, with 11 bases between. The CDR3 loop spans 16 amino acids. CDR3 sequence: CASSVDRVEGANVLTF. DNA of the CDR3: TGTGCCAGCAGCGTAGACCGGGTGGAAGGGGCCAACGTCCTGACTTTC.

The V call is TRBV5-1, the J call TRBJ1-6, with D possibly being TRBD1 (5 bases). Looked up from germline, CDR1 is SGHRS and CDR2 is YFSETQ. V was shortened by 7 bases and J by 6 bases, with 17 bases between the two germline ends. The CDR3 is 15 amino acids. CDR3: CASVSFGALNSPLHF. CDR3 DNA sequence: TGCGCCAGCGTCAGCTTCGGGGCGCTTAATTCACCCCTCCACTTT.